This T cell receptor beta chain appears in the sequencing data of a study of persistence of HIV-infected CD4 T cells. Study information: Donors had been on suppressive ART for a median of roughly eight years. A larger, less memory-rich fraction responded to anti-CD3/anti-CD28 beads than to antigen.

The libraries were made with immunoSEQ version 4 in survey mode. Clones were sequenced by immunoSEQ multiplex PCR, and TCRdb holds only the in-frame ones, with some missing. Here the sample spans some 50,000 clones, 70% to 90% being singletons. Study outcomes and limitations: Compared with CD3/CD28-stimulated cells, CMV- and Gag-responding cells showed lower TCRbeta richness.

This nonspecific control used anti-CD3/anti-CD28 bead stimulation of CD4+ T cells. Responding CD4+ T cells were sorted by upregulation of both CD40 ligand and CD69. CD8+ T cells were removed from PBMCs prior to stimulation. Regarding this clone: No antigen is known for it.

The CDR3 spans 16 residues. Germline V gives CDR1 LGHDT, CDR2 YNNKEL (reference sequence). Deletions cut 0 bases from V and 2 bases from J, with 11 bases between. The source material was CD4+ T cells sorted from PBMCs after 18-hour stimulation, sampled from a patient who received antiretroviral therapy. This TCR was sampled from an adult woman with HIV who was CMV-seropositive. The chain uses TRBV3-1 (or the pseudogene TRBV3-2) and TRBJ1-3; D gene unclear. CDR3 nucleotides: TGTGCCAGCAGCCAAGAGCGGATTTCAGCTGGAAACACCATATATTTT. It translates to CASSQERISAGNTIYF.